This T cell receptor beta chain stems from a study of beta chain features in type 1 diabetes. Study in general: On cell yields, gender and age, patients and healthy donors were similar. Study-wide findings and caveats: All four CD4+ subsets of Type 1 diabetes patients contained TCRB CDR3s that were moderately but significantly shorter.

This clone has only a few counts. The antigen is undetermined. The entirety of the isolated RNA underwent reverse transcription, so expressed TCRB transcripts were sequenced. The assay was immunoSEQ multiplex PCR, and TCRdb's table has in-frame clones only and misses some. The sample holds 500,000 to 800,000 clones, about an eighth seen once. This CDR3 contains 15 residues. The germline V gene has CDR1 KGHSH and CDR2 LQKENI. V was clipped by 4 bases and J by 3 bases, with 15 bases between them. The rearrangement uses TRBV18 and TRBJ1-1; D not resolved. Specimen: naive CD4+ T cells from blood. The sequence was obtained from a man aged 25-40 years with type 1 diabetes. The CDR3 nucleotides are TGTGCCAGCTCACTAGAACGAGGGTGGGACACTGAAGCTTTCTTT. This gives the protein CASSLERGWDTEAFF.